The sequence of this T cell receptor (beta chain) was determined in a study of human T cells and chemical hapten exposure. At least ten counts were recorded for this clonotype. How the authors handled the data: TCRs per sample had a median of approximately 88,000 and ranged from roughly 20,000 to 690,600. TCRdb reanalysed the RACE reads using MiXCR and keeps one entry per CDR3 protein. What appears here as the V and J calls and clone size reflects TCRdb's work, not the paper's. The table has 50,000 to 60,000 distinct CDR3 sequences, roughly 12% seen once. Time point of the sample: patch test 3, about 24 weeks after DPC sensitization. Indicated treatment: therapeutic diphenylcyclopropenone sensitization with weekly scalp DPC. The sequence was collected from a young man with alopecia areata. Some clones in this sample may be carry-over from other donors' samples. Specimen: whole blood, collected in connection with sensitization to the hapten diphenylcyclopropenone (DPC).

The CDR3 DNA reads TGTGCCAGCAGTTTAGGTCTGGGGCATGGCTACACCTTC. This codes for CASSLGLGHGYTF. The rearrangement joins TRBV12-3 or TRBV12-4 to TRBJ1-2, with a tentative D call TRBD1 (5 bases). V was cut by 1 base and J by 6 bases, with 9 bases left in between. CDR3 length equals 13 residues.